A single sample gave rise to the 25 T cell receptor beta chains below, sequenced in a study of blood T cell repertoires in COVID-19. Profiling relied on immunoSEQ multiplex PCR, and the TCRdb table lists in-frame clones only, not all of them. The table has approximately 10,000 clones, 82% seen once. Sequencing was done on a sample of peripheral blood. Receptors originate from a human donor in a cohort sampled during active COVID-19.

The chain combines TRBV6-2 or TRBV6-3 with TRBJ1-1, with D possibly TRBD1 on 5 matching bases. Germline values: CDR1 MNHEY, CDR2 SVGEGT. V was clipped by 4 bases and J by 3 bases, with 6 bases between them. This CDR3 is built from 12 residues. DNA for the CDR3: TGTGCCAGCAGTTGGGGCTACACTGAAGCTTTCTTT. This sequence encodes CASSWGYTEAFF.

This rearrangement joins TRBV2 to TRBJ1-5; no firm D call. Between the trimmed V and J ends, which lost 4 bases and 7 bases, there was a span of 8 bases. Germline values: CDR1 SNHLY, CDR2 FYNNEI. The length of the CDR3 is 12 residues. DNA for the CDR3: TGTGCCAGCAGTGCCGTCCCCCAGCCCCAGCATTTT. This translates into CASSAVPQPQHF.

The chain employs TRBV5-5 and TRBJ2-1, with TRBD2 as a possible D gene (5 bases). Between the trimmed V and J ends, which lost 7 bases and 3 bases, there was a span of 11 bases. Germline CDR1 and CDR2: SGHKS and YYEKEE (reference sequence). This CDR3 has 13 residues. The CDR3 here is CASYGENYNEQFF. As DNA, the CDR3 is TGTGCCAGCTACGGGGAGAACTACAATGAGCAGTTCTTC.

The CDR3 bases are TGTGCCAGCAGTTACCTGACAGGAGCTGAAGCTTTCTTT. Translated, it gives CASSYLTGAEAFF. The V gene is TRBV2, the J gene TRBJ1-1; D might be TRBD1 (6 bases). Deletions cut 5 bases from V and 6 bases from J, with 13 bases between. Looked up from germline, CDR1 is SNHLY and CDR2 is FYNNEI. This CDR3 is built from 13 residues.

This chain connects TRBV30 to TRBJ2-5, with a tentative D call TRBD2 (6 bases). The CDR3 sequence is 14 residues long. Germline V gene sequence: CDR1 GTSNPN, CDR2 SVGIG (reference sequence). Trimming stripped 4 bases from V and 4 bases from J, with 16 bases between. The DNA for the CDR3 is TGTGCCTGGAATCTCGGGGGTCCGCGAGAGACCCAGTACTTC. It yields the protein CAWNLGGPRETQYF.

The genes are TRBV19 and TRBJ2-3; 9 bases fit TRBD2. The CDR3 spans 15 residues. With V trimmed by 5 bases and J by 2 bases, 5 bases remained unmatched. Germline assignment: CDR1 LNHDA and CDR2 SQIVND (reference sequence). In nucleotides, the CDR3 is TGTGCCAGTAGTCTTGGACTAGCGCTCACAGATACGCAGTATTTT. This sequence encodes CASSLGLALTDTQYF.

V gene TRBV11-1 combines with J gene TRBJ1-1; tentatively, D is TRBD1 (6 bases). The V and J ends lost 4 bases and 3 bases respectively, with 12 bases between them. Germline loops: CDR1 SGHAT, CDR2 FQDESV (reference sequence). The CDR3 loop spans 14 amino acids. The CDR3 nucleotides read TGTGCCAGCAGCTCCGGACAGAGGTACACTGAAGCTTTCTTT. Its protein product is CASSSGQRYTEAFF. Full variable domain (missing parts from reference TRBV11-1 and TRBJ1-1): EAEVAQSPRYKITEKSQAVAFWCDPISGHATLYWYRQILGQGPELLVQFQDESVVDDSQLPKDRFSAERLKGVDSTLKIQPAELGDSAMYLCASSSGQRYTEAFFGQGTRLTVV.

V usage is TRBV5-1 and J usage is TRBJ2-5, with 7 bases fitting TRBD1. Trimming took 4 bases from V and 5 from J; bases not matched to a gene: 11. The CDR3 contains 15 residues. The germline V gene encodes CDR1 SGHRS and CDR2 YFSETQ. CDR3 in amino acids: CASSQVQTGSETQYF. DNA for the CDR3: TGCGCCAGCAGCCAGGTCCAGACAGGGTCCGAGACCCAGTACTTC.

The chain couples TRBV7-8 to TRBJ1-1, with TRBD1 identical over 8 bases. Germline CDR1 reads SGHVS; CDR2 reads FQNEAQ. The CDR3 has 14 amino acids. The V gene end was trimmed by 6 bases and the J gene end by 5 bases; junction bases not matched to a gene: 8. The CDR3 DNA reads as TGTGCCAGCAGTTTACCAACAGGGGGTACTGAAGCTTTCTTT. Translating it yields CASSLPTGGTEAFF.

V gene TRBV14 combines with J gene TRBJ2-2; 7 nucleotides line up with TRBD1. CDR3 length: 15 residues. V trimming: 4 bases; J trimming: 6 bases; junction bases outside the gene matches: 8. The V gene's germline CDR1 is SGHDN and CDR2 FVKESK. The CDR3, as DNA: TGTGCCAGCAGCCTAGGACAGGCACGCGCCGGGGAGCTGTTTTTT. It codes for CASSLGQARAGELFF.

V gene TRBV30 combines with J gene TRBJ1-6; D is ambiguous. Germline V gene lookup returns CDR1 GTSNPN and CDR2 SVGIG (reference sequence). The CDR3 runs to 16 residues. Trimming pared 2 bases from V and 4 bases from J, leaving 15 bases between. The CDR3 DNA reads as TGTGCCTGGAGTCTGTCGGTGCGGCAGTATAATTCACCCCTCCACTTT. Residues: CAWSLSVRQYNSPLHF.

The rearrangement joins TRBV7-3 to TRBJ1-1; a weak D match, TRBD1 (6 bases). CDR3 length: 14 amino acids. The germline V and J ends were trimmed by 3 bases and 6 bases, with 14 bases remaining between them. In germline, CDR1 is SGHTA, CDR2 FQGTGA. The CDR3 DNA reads TGTGCCAGCAGCTTTGGGACATTGGGAGCTGAAGCTTTCTTT. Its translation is CASSFGTLGAEAFF.

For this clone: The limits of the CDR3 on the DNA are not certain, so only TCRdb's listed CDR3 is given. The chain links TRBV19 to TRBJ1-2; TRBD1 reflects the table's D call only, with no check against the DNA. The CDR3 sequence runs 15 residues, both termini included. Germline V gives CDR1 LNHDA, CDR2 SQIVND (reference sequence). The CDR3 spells CASTSVTGGSNGYTF.

The CDR3, as DNA: TGTGCCAGCAGCTGGACAGGTGAAGATACGCAGTATTTT. Translating it yields CASSWTGEDTQYF. The chain uses TRBV5-4 and TRBJ2-3, with 7 nucleotides matching TRBD1. V lost 3 bases to trimming and J lost 5 bases; unmatched junction nucleotides: 3. This CDR3 region has 13 residues. CDR1 and CDR2 (germline): SGHNT, YYREEE (reference sequence).

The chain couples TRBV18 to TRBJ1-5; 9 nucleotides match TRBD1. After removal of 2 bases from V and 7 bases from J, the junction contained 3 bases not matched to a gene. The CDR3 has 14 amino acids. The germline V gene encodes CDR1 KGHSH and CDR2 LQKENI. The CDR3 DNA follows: TGTGCCAGCTCACCAGGGACAGGGCAACAGCCCCAGCATTTT. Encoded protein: CASSPGTGQQPQHF.

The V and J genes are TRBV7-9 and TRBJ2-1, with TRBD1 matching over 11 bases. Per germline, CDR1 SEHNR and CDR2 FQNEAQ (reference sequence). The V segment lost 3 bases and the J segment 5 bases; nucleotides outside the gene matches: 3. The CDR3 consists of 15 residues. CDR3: CASSFGQGAHNEQFF. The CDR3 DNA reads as TGTGCCAGCAGCTTCGGACAGGGGGCCCACAATGAGCAGTTCTTC.

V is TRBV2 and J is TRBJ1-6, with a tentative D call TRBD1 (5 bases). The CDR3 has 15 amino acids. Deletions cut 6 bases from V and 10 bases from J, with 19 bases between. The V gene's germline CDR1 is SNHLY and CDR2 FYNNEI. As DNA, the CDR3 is TGTGCCAGCAGATCGTTACCGGGCCCAGGGTCACCCCTCCACTTT. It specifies CASRSLPGPGSPLHF. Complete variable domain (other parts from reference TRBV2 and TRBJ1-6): EPEVTQTPSHQVTQMGQEVILRCVPISNHLYFYWYRQILGQKVEFLVSFYNNEISEKSEIFDDQFSVERPDGSNFTLKIRSTKLEDSAMYFCASRSLPGPGSPLHFGNGTRLTVT.

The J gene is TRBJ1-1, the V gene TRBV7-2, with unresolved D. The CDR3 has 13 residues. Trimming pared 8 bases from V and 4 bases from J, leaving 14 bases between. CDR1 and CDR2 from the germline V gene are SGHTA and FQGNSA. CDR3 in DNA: TGTGCCAGCGCCGGAGGGATGGTCACTGAAGCTTTCTTT. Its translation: CASAGGMVTEAFF.

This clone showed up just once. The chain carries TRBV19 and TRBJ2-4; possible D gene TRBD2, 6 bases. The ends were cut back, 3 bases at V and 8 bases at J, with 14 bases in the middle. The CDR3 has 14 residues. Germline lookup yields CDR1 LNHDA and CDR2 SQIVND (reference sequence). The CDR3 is CASSMTWEADIQYF. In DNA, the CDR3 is TGTGCCAGTAGTATGACGTGGGAGGCGGACATTCAGTACTTC.

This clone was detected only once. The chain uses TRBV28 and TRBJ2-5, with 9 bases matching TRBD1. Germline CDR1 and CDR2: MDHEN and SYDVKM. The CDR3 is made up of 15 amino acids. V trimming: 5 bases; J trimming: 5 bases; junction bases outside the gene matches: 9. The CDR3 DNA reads TGTGCCAGCAGTAGCCCGGGACAGGGAAAGGAGACCCAGTACTTC. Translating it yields CASSSPGQGKETQYF.

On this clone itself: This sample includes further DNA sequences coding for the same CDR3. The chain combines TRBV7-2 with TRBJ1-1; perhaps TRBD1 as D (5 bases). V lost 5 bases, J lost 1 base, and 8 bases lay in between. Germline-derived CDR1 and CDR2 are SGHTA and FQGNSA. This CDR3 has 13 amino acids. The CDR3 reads CASSLDRNTEAFF. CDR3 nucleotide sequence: TGTGCCAGCAGCCTCGACAGGAACACTGAAGCTTTCTTT.

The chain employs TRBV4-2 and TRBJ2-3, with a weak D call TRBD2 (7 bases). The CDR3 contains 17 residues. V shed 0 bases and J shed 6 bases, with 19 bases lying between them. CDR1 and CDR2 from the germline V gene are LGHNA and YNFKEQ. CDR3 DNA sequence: TGTGCCAGCAGCCAAGAACGAGTCGGCGGGGGCTTTGATACGCAGTATTTT. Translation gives CASSQERVGGGFDTQYF.

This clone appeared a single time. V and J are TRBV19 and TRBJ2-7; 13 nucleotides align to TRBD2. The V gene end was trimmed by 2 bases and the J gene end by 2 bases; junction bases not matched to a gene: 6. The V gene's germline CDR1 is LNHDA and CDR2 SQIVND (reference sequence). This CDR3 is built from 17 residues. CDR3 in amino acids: CASSIRGLAGNTYEQYF. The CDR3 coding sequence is TGTGCCAGTAGTATAAGGGGACTAGCGGGGAACACCTACGAGCAGTACTTC.

The CDR3 loop is CASSFGQPTDTQYF. The CDR3 DNA reads as TGTGCCAGCAGTTTTGGACAGCCCACAGATACGCAGTATTTT. The chain employs TRBV6-6 and TRBJ2-3; the D gene is possibly TRBD1 (6 bases). The CDR3 covers 14 residues. Trimming took 4 bases from V and 2 from J, leaving 10 bases between them. In germline, CDR1 is MNHNY, CDR2 SVGAGI (reference sequence).

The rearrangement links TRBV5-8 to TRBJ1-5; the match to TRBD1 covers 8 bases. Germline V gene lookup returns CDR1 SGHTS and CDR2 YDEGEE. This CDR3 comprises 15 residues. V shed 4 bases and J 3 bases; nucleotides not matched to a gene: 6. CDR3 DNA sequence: TGTGCCAGCAGCAGGACAGGGCACAACAATCAGCCCCAGCATTTT. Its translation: CASSRTGHNNQPQHF.